This record looks at one T cell receptor beta chain sequence and its context. The target of this receptor is not known. Within one base of it there is no much larger clone, and no base qualities were kept. At the DNA level, this CDR3 is encoded by other sequences in the same sample as well. Using the deep immunoSEQ assay, TCR CDR3 regions were amplified from genomic DNA by multiplex PCR. Genomic DNA extracted from each cell subset was distributed evenly over all wells of several immunoSEQ 96-well plates, and each plate served as one replicate. For sorted subsets, around 200 ng genomic DNA, equal to tens of thousands of T cell genomes, was loaded into each replicate PCR. Purified libraries were quantified with a Qubit 3.0 fluorometer, sized on a Bioanalyzer 2100, and re-quantified with the KAPA Library Quantification kit. Every immunoSEQ 96-well plate was sequenced on a dedicated single-read 150-cycle Illumina NextSeq 550 flow cell. Per the original workflow: The immunoSEQ output contained only junctional sequences without quality scores, so filtering could not match that applied to full-length reads. To assign V/J genes and CDR3, sequences were annotated using PyIR, a Python wrapper for IgBLAST v1.9, with IMGT germline references. Reads were filtered out if the reads had weak V/J assignments (E-value above 1e-6), no CDR3, stop codons, out-of-frame junctions, or ambiguous translated residues. V3J clonotypes were defined by identical inferred V gene, J gene, and CDR3 amino acid sequence. Percentage overlap between repertoires was calculated by dividing the number of shared unique clonotypes by the size of the smaller repertoire. Three approaches were used to assess repertoire richness: RTK rarefaction, the Chao1 estimator, and Recon v2.1 estimates of unobserved clonotypes. OLGA was used to compute generation probabilities for all TCRbeta clonotypes that the gDNA method yielded from a handful of donors. This immuneACCESS table, as held by TCRdb, lists in-frame sequences with V and J called but not all clones. Of the missing ones, under half trace to an unresolved V gene in checked studies; the others have no known cause. V and J calls and clone size are given by that table; D and trimming were obtained from the DNA. The sample records 2 million to 2.5 million clones, about 94% of which are singletons. Together, the top ten hold over 0.1% of the sample.

V is shortened by 1 base, J by 5 bases, and the region joining them spans 2 bases. The CDR3 sequence holds 12 residues, the cysteine and phenylalanine included. Only the CDR3 DNA is retained, 36 bases long and in frame from the first base. CDR1 and CDR2, per the germline V gene, are MNHNS and SASEGT. Donors were healthy HIV-negative adults with no recently reported acute infections or vaccinations. Every donor was a Caucasian adult living in Nashville, Tennessee, USA. CD4+ T cells were enriched by magnetic negative selection; naive cells were then positively selected on CD45RA, and the negative fraction formed the memory subset. Blood was collected by leukapheresis, and PBMCs were isolated by Ficoll-Histopaque density gradient centrifugation and then cryopreserved in liquid nitrogen vapor phase. Analytical flow cytometry was used to check the purity and quantity of every magnetically sorted T cell population. Each sorted fraction had its genomic DNA isolated and then quantified by UV absorbance on a Nanodrop 2000c.

These data come from a study of shared clonotypes between healthy human individuals (dated by TCRdb to the early 2020s). As for the study more broadly: Two women and a few men aged 18 to 49 years were included in the cohort. Libraries were prepared and TCR repertoires were sequenced by different laboratories using diverse techniques, in order to increase sequencing depth and limit assay-specific biases. For each donor, three plates each were used for CD4 naive and CD4 memory, two plates were used for CD8 naive, and one plate was used for CD8 memory. To estimate repertoire size and how much clonotype sharing occurs between individuals, the study deeply sequenced the blood TCR repertoires of several healthy adults. Each donor's leukapheresis produced roughly between roughly 0.85 and 10 billion PBMCs.

Here is what the overall study found, with its caveats: The genetic and exposure-history diversity represented was limited by the small number of donors. Only blood was sampled, and tissue TCR repertoires likely differ from those in blood. Incomplete sequencing was indicated by rarefaction of sorted-subset datasets, despite the large sequencing depth. Naive subsets generally had larger estimated clonotype richness than memory subsets. Pairwise subsampling led to the expectation that sequencing depth would affect the degree of clonotype sharing among donors. Sharing across a few donors was observed for roughly 5% of naive CD4, about 4% of naive CD8, about 2.3% of memory CD4, and roughly 0.4% of memory CD8 clonotypes. Compared with non-shared clonotypes, clonotypes shared by all four sorted-subset donors had higher generation probabilities.

This sequence uses TRBV6-1 and TRBJ2-2; no D gene call is confident. This TCR was recovered from a man aged 18-30 years in good health. Sequencing input: naive CD4+ T cells sorted from blood. Interpreted using the paper, the cell subset or site label stands for: CD45RA+ positively selected. The CDR3 here reads CASSEGTGELFF. The bases read TGTGCCAGCAGTGAAGGAACCGGGGAGCTGTTTTTT.